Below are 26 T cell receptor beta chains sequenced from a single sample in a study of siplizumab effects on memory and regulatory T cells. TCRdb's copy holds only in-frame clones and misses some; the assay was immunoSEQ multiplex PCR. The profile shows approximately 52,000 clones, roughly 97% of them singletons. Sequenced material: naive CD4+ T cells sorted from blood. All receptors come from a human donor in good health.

The CDR3 DNA reads as TGTGCCAGCAGCTTGACCTACGAGCAGTACTTC. Translated, it gives CASSLTYEQYF. This rearrangement joins TRBV7-2 to TRBJ2-7; D is ambiguous. The CDR3 runs to 11 residues. Germline lookup yields CDR1 SGHTA and CDR2 FQGNSA. The V gene lost 3 bases and the J gene lost 2 bases, with 2 bases spanning the gap.

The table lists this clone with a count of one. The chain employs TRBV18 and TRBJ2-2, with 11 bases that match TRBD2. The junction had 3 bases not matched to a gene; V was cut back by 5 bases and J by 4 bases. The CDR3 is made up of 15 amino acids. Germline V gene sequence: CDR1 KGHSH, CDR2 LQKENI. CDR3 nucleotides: TGTGCCAGCTCAGGGACTAGCGGCTTCACCGGGGAGCTGTTTTTT. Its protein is CASSGTSGFTGELFF.

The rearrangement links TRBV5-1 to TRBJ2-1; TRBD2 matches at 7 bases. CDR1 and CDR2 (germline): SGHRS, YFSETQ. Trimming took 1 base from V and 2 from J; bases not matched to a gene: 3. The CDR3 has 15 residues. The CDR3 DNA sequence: TGCGCCAGCAGCTTGACCGGGACTACCTACAATGAGCAGTTCTTC. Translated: CASSLTGTTYNEQFF.

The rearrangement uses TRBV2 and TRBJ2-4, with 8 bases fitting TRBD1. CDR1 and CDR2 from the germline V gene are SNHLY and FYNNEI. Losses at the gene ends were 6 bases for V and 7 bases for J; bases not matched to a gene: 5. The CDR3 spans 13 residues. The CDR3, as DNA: TGTGCCAGCAGACAAGGACAGGGCAACATTCAGTACTTC. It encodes CASRQGQGNIQYF.

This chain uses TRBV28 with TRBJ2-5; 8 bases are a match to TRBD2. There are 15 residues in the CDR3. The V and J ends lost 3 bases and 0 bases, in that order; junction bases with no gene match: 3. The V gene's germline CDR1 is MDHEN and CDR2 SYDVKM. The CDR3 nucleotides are TGTGCCAGCAGTTTTGGTAGCGGGAACCAAGAGACCCAGTACTTC. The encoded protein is CASSFGSGNQETQYF.

This CDR3 reads CAWSVGSSGRNEQFF. The CDR3 bases are TGTGCCTGGAGTGTAGGTAGTAGCGGGAGGAATGAGCAGTTCTTC. The rearrangement links TRBV30 to TRBJ2-1; 10 bases fit TRBD2. The CDR3 runs to 15 residues. Per germline, CDR1 GTSNPN and CDR2 SVGIG (reference sequence). The trim removed 0 bases at V and 7 bases at J, leaving 6 bases unmatched.

This CDR3 reads CASSQEGTGKAFF. The DNA of the CDR3 is TGCGCCAGCAGCCAAGAAGGGACAGGTAAAGCTTTCTTT. The V gene is TRBV4-1, the J gene TRBJ1-1; TRBD1 matches at 8 bases. The CDR3 covers 13 residues. V shed 0 bases, J shed 9 bases, and the junction held 3 bases outside the gene matches. Germline CDR1 MGHRA, CDR2 YSYEKL.

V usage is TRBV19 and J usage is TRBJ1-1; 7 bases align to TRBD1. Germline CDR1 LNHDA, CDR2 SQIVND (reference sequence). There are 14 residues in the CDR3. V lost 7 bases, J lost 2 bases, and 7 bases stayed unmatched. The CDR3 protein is CASNLRGPNTEAFF. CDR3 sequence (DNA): TGTGCCAGTAACTTGAGGGGGCCCAACACTGAAGCTTTCTTT.

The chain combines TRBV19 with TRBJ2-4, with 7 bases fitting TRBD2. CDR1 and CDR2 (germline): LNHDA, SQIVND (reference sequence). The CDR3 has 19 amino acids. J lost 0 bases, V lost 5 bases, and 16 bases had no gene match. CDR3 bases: TGTGCCAGTAGTCCTTGGGAGGGCGGGAGATATGGAGCCAAAAACATTCAGTACTTC. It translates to CASSPWEGGRYGAKNIQYF.

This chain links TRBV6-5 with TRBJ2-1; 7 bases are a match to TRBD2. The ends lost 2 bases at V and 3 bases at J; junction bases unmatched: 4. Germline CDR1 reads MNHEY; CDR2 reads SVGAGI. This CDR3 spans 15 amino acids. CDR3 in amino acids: CASSYGGLVYNEQFF. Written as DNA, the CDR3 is TGTGCCAGCAGTTACGGAGGACTAGTCTACAATGAGCAGTTCTTC.

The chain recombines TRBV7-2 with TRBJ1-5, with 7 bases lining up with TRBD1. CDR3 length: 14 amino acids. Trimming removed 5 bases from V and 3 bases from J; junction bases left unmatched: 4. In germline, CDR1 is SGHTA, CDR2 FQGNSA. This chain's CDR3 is CASSPGTVNQPQHF. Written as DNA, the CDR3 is TGTGCCAGCAGCCCGGGGACAGTCAATCAGCCCCAGCATTTT.

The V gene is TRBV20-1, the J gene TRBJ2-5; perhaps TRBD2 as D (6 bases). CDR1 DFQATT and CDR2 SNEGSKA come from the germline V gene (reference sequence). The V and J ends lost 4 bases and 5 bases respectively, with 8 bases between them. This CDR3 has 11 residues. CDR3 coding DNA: TGCAGTGCTATCCGGGGGGAGACCCAGTACTTC. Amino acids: CSAIRGETQYF.

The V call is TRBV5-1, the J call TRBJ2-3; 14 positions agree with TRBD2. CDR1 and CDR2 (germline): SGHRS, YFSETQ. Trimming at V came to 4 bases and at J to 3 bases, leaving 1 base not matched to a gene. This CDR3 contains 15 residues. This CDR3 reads CASSGTSGRTDTQYF. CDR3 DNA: TGCGCCAGCAGCGGGACTAGCGGGAGAACAGATACGCAGTATTTT.

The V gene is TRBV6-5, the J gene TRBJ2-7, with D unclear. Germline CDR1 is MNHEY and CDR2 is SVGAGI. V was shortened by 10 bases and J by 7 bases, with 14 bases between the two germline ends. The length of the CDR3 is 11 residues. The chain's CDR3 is CATFFGYEQYF. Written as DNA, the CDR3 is TGTGCCACCTTCTTCGGTTATGAGCAGTACTTC.

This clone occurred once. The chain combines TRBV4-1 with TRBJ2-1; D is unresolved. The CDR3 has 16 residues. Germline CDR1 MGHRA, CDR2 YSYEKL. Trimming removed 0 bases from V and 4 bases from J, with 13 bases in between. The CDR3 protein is CASSQDIQIEYNEQFF. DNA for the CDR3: TGCGCCAGCAGCCAAGATATACAGATAGAGTACAATGAGCAGTTCTTC.

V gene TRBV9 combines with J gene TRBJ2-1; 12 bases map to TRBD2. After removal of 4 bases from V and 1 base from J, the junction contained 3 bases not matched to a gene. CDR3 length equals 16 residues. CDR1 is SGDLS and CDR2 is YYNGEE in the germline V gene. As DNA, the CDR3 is TGTGCCAGCAGCAGGACTAGCGGGACGTCCTACAATGAGCAGTTCTTC. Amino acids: CASSRTSGTSYNEQFF.

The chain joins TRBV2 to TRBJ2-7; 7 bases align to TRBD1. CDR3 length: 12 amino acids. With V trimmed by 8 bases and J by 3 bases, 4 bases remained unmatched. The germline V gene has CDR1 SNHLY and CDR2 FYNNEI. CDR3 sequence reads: CASGQANYEQYF. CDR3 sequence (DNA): TGTGCCAGCGGACAGGCGAACTACGAGCAGTACTTC.

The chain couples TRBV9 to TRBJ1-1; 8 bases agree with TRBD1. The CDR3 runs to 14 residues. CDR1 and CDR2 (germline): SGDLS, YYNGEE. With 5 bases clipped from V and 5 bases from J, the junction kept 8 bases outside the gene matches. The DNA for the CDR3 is TGTGCCAGCAGGAGAGGACAGGGAGTTACTGAAGCTTTCTTT. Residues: CASRRGQGVTEAFF.

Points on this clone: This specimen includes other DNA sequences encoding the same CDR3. The CDR3 here is CASSLGGDTEAFF. The CDR3 nucleotides read TGCGCCAGCAGCTTGGGAGGGGACACTGAAGCTTTCTTT. V and J are TRBV5-1 and TRBJ1-1; a weak D match, TRBD1 (5 bases). V gave up 0 bases and J gave up 3 bases, with 6 bases separating them. In germline, CDR1 is SGHRS, CDR2 YFSETQ. This CDR3 spans 13 amino acids. Complete variable domain (other parts from reference TRBV5-1 and TRBJ1-1): KAGVTQTPRYLIKTRGQQVTLSCSPISGHRSVSWYQQTPGQGLQFLFEYFSETQRNKGNFPGRFSGRQFSNSRSEMNVSTLELGDSALYLCASSLGGDTEAFFGQGTRLTVV.

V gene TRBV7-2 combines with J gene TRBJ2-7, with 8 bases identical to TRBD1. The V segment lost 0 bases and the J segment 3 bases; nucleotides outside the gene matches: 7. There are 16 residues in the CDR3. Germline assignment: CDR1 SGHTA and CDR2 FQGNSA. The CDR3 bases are TGTGCCAGCAGCTTAGCGTTGACAGGGGTTCACTACGAGCAGTACTTC. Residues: CASSLALTGVHYEQYF. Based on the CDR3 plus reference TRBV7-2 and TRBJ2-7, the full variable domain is GAGVSQSPSNKVTEKGKDVELRCDPISGHTALYWYRQSLGQGLEFLIYFQGNSAPDKSGLPSDRFSAERTGGSVSTLTIQRTQQEDSAVYLCASSLALTGVHYEQYFGPGTRLTVT.

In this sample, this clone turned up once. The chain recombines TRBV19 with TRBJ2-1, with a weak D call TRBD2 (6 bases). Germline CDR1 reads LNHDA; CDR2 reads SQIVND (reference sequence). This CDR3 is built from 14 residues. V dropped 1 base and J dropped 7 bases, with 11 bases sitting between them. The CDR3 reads CASSIAGAGNEQFF. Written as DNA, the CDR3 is TGTGCCAGTAGTATAGCGGGAGCGGGTAATGAGCAGTTCTTC. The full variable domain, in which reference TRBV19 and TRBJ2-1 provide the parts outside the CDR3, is DGGITQSPKYLFRKEGQNVTLSCEQNLNHDAMYWYRQDPGQGLRLIYYSQIVNDFQKGDIAEGYSVSREKKESFPLTVTSAQKNPTAFYLCASSIAGAGNEQFFGPGTRLTVL.

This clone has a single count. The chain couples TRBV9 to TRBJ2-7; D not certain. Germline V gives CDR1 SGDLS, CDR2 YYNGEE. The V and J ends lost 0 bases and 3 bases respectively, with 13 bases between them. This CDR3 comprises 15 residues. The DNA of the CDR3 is TGTGCCAGCAGCGTAGCTCCAGCCGCGATCTACGAGCAGTACTTC. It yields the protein CASSVAPAAIYEQYF.

In DNA form, the CDR3 reads TGTGCCAGCAGCCCCCGGGACGAAACTGAAGCTTTCTTT. This codes for CASSPRDETEAFF. The chain couples TRBV6-5 to TRBJ1-1; D might be TRBD1 (5 bases). Germline CDR1 reads MNHEY; CDR2 reads SVGAGI. CDR3 length equals 13 residues. The germline V and J ends were trimmed by 6 bases and 5 bases, with 13 bases remaining between them.

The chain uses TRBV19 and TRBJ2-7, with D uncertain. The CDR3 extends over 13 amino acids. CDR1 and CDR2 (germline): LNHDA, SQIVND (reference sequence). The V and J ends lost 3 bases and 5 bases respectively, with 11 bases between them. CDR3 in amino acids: CASSMIPKHEQYF. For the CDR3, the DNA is TGTGCCAGTAGTATGATACCCAAGCACGAGCAGTACTTC.

This CDR3 is CASSLGLAGPTDTQYF. The CDR3 DNA is TGTGCCAGCAGCTTGGGACTAGCGGGACCCACCGATACGCAGTATTTT. The gene calls are TRBV5-6 and TRBJ2-3; TRBD2 aligns across 11 bases. The CDR3 runs 16 residues. V was pared by 0 bases and J by 6 bases, with 6 bases of the junction left unmatched. Germline lookup yields CDR1 SGHDT and CDR2 YYEEEE.

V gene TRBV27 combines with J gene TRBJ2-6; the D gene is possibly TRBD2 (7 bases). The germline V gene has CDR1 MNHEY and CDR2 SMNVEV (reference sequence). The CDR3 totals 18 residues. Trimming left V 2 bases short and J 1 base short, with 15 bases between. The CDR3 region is CASSLPPGRGSGANVLTF. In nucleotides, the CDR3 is TGTGCCAGCAGTTTACCTCCGGGGAGGGGGTCTGGGGCCAACGTCCTGACTTTC.